What follows are 22 T cell receptor beta chains derived from one specimen sequenced in a study of blood T cell repertoires in COVID-19. Sequencing used immunoSEQ multiplex PCR; TCRdb keeps in-frame clones, though not all of them. This table has approximately 250,000 clones, approximately 84% appearing once. Sequences were obtained from peripheral blood. These receptors came from a human donor in a cohort sampled during active COVID-19.

This clone was detected only once. This rearrangement joins TRBV6-5 to TRBJ1-5, with TRBD1 matching 7 bases. V was clipped by 8 bases and J by 5 bases; unmatched bases: 6. Germline V gives CDR1 MNHEY, CDR2 SVGAGI. The CDR3 sequence is 13 residues long. The CDR3 coding sequence is TGTGCCAGCCGGACAGGAAACGATCAGCCCCAGCATTTT. Translation gives CASRTGNDQPQHF.

V and J are TRBV27 and TRBJ2-1, with TRBD1 matching 7 bases. Trimming at V came to 3 bases and at J to 0 bases, leaving 5 bases not matched to a gene. Germline V CDR1 and CDR2: MNHEY, SMNVEV (reference sequence). The CDR3 is made up of 16 amino acids. The CDR3: CASSFRGDSSYNEQFF. DNA for the CDR3: TGTGCCAGCAGTTTCCGAGGGGACAGCTCCTACAATGAGCAGTTCTTC.

The table lists this clone with a few counts. This chain joins TRBV4-2 and TRBJ2-7; D may be TRBD2 (6 bases). The CDR3 is 16 residues long. The germline gives CDR1 LGHNA, CDR2 YNFKEQ. The ends were cut back, 1 base at V and 0 bases at J, with 13 bases in the middle. CDR3 region: CASSQVGPGVSYEQYF. The CDR3 nucleotides read TGTGCCAGCAGCCAAGTCGGTCCGGGGGTCTCCTACGAGCAGTACTTC.

V and J are TRBV27 and TRBJ2-1; D might be TRBD2 (7 bases). Germline lookup yields CDR1 MNHEY and CDR2 SMNVEV (reference sequence). The V gene lost 8 bases and the J gene lost 6 bases, with 32 bases spanning the gap. The CDR3 length is 19 residues. CDR3 sequence reads: CASVIRGGGIAGDFNEQFF. DNA for the CDR3: TGTGCCAGCGTCATAAGGGGAGGGGGTATAGCGGGCGACTTCAATGAGCAGTTCTTC.

This clone was observed a handful of times. The genes are TRBV5-1 and TRBJ2-3; 13 bases line up with TRBD2. Germline CDR1 SGHRS, CDR2 YFSETQ. The junction had 6 bases not matched to a gene; V was cut back by 2 bases and J by 0 bases. The CDR3 has 18 residues. CDR3 sequence (DNA): TGCGCCAGCAGCTTAGGGACTAGCGGGAATCCTAGCACAGATACGCAGTATTTT. Amino acid sequence: CASSLGTSGNPSTDTQYF.

This chain uses TRBV5-3 with TRBJ1-5; D is possibly TRBD1 (5 bases). TRBV5-3 is annotated as an ORF whose role is uncertain. V lost 10 bases, J lost 0 bases, and 20 bases lay in between. CDR3 length equals 16 residues. The CDR3 sequence is CARRGRRIHSNQPQHF. DNA of the CDR3: TGTGCCCGGAGGGGCAGGAGGATTCATAGCAATCAGCCCCAGCATTTT.

The chain carries TRBV19 and TRBJ1-5; no reliable D call. The V gene's germline CDR1 is LNHDA and CDR2 SQIVND (reference sequence). This CDR3 is 14 amino acids long. Trimming cost V 7 bases and J 0 bases, with 10 bases left between them. The CDR3 DNA sequence: TGTGCCAGTAAGAACTACTATAGCAATCAGCCCCAGCATTTT. Its protein is CASKNYYSNQPQHF.

This chain joins TRBV6-1 and TRBJ2-1, with a possible D match to TRBD2 (5 bases). This CDR3 region has 13 residues. Between the trimmed V and J ends, which lost 2 bases and 9 bases, there was a span of 11 bases. CDR1 and CDR2 from the germline V gene are MNHNS and SASEGT. The chain's CDR3 is CASSELTIGEQFF. The CDR3 bases are TGTGCCAGCAGTGAATTGACTATAGGTGAGCAGTTCTTC.

The chain is built from TRBV27 and TRBJ2-7; 9 bases map to TRBD2. Germline V gene lookup returns CDR1 MNHEY and CDR2 SMNVEV (reference sequence). Trimming took 5 bases from V and 0 from J; bases not matched to a gene: 5. The CDR3 contains 15 residues. The CDR3 coding sequence is TGTGCCAGCAGTCCACGACTAGCGGCCTCCTACGAGCAGTACTTC. Translating it yields CASSPRLAASYEQYF.

The chain links TRBV15 to TRBJ1-6, with D possibly matching TRBD1 (5 bases). Trimming shortened V by 1 base and J by 10 bases, and 14 bases separated the two germline ends. The CDR3 extends over 15 amino acids. Looked up from germline, CDR1 is LNHNV and CDR2 is YYDKDF (reference sequence). CDR3 DNA: TGTGCCACCAGCAGAGTGGCTCAGGGAGGGTCACCCCTCCACTTT. Residues: CATSRVAQGGSPLHF. Complete variable domain (other parts from reference TRBV15 and TRBJ1-6): DAMVIQNPRYQVTQFGKPVTLSCSQTLNHNVMYWYQQKSSQAPKLLFHYYDKDFNNEADTPDNFQSRRPNTSFCFLDIRSPGLGDTAMYLCATSRVAQGGSPLHFGNGTRLTVT.

V and J are TRBV6-5 and TRBJ1-1, with 8 positions matching TRBD1. The V gene's germline CDR1 is MNHEY and CDR2 SVGAGI. The length of the CDR3 is 14 residues. J was trimmed by 8 bases and V by 5 bases; bases with no gene match: 10. The CDR3 DNA reads TGTGCCAGCAGTCCAGGACAGGGCCTTTTAGAAGCTTTCTTT. Amino acid sequence: CASSPGQGLLEAFF.

The genes are TRBV7-9 and TRBJ1-1; TRBD1 is a possible D gene (6 bases). This CDR3 is 15 amino acids long. Trimming cost V 4 bases and J 1 base, with 13 bases left between them. The germline gives CDR1 SEHNR, CDR2 FQNEAQ (reference sequence). CDR3 bases: TGTGCCAGCAGCTACAGGGACGTTAAGAACACTGAAGCTTTCTTT. It specifies CASSYRDVKNTEAFF.

This chain uses TRBV7-9 with TRBJ2-7; D is uncertain. CDR1 SEHNR and CDR2 FQNEAQ come from the germline V gene (reference sequence). There are 14 residues in the CDR3. The V end was cut by 3 bases, the J end by 0 bases, with 9 bases between. CDR3 bases: TGTGCCAGCAGCTTCGGGTCTGTCTCCTACGAGCAGTACTTC. Its protein is CASSFGSVSYEQYF.

This chain joins TRBV18 and TRBJ2-7, with D perhaps TRBD2 (5 bases). The CDR3 extends over 14 amino acids. The V gene lost 3 bases and the J gene lost 3 bases, with 12 bases spanning the gap. Germline V gene data show CDR1 as KGHSH and CDR2 as LQKENI. CDR3 sequence reads: CASSPQDSSYEQYF. CDR3 sequence (DNA): TGTGCCAGCTCACCTCAGGACTCCAGCTACGAGCAGTACTTC.

V is TRBV19 and J is TRBJ2-7, with D maybe TRBD1 (6 bases). The CDR3 extends over 15 amino acids. Germline lookup yields CDR1 LNHDA and CDR2 SQIVND (reference sequence). V was trimmed by 3 bases and J by 4 bases, leaving 16 bases between them. CDR3 sequence (DNA): TGTGCCAGTAGTATCGGGACACCCTCGAGATACGAGCAGTACTTC. Translating it yields CASSIGTPSRYEQYF.

The V gene is TRBV18, the J gene TRBJ2-4; D is possibly TRBD1 (6 bases). This CDR3 spans 15 amino acids. In germline, CDR1 is KGHSH, CDR2 LQKENI. Trimming left V 5 bases short and J 0 bases short, with 11 bases between. CDR3 DNA: TGTGCCAGCTCAACATCACAGGGAGCCAAAAACATTCAGTACTTC. It specifies CASSTSQGAKNIQYF.

This sequence joins TRBV27 and TRBJ2-7; the match to TRBD1 covers 8 bases. The V and J ends lost 5 bases and 4 bases, in that order; junction bases with no gene match: 10. This CDR3 is 15 amino acids long. Germline CDR1 reads MNHEY; CDR2 reads SMNVEV (reference sequence). DNA of the CDR3: TGTGCCAGCAGTCTCTTGACAGGGGCGGTGTACGAGCAGTACTTC. It encodes CASSLLTGAVYEQYF.

The chain recombines TRBV18 with TRBJ1-3; TRBD1 is a possible D gene (5 bases). This CDR3 region has 17 residues. V lost 2 bases and J 0 bases, leaving 14 bases between the germline ends. The V gene's germline CDR1 is KGHSH and CDR2 LQKENI. The CDR3 DNA sequence: TGTGCCAGCTCACCAAGTGGGGGACTCTTCTCTGGAAACACCATATATTTT. Its protein product is CASSPSGGLFSGNTIYF. The whole variable domain, remainder taken from reference TRBV18 and TRBJ1-3, is NAGVMQNPRHLVRRRGQEARLRCSPMKGHSHVYWYRQLPEEGLKFMVYLQKENIIDESGMPKERFSAEFPKEGPSILRIQQVVRGDSAAYFCASSPSGGLFSGNTIYFGEGSWLTVV.

The rearrangement joins TRBV9 to TRBJ1-2; the D gene is possibly TRBD1 (5 bases). Per germline, CDR1 SGDLS and CDR2 YYNGEE. The CDR3 is 15 residues long. Trimming removed 0 bases from V and 4 bases from J, with 13 bases in between. This chain's CDR3 is CASSVDGGDLYGYTF. In nucleotides, the CDR3 is TGTGCCAGCAGCGTAGATGGAGGGGACCTCTATGGCTACACCTTC.

The rearrangement links TRBV6-1 to TRBJ2-2, with 7 bases identical to TRBD1. CDR3 length: 14 residues. The germline V gene encodes CDR1 MNHNS and CDR2 SASEGT. V dropped 2 bases and J dropped 8; count of bases not matched to a gene: 5. CDR3 region: CASSEIQGIGELFF. The CDR3 nucleotides are TGTGCCAGCAGTGAAATACAGGGGATAGGGGAGCTGTTTTTT.

This clone has just one count. This chain connects TRBV28 to TRBJ2-7; the D is unclear. Germline V lookup: CDR1 MDHEN, CDR2 SYDVKM. V was pared by 4 bases and J by 7 bases, with 11 bases between. The CDR3 totals 12 residues. CDR3 residues: CASSSPPGEQYF. The CDR3 DNA sequence: TGTGCCAGCAGTTCGCCGCCCGGGGAGCAGTACTTC.

This chain uses TRBV5-3 with TRBJ1-5; 9 positions agree with TRBD1. TRBV5-3 is filed as an ORF, its function uncertain. This CDR3 is 20 amino acids long. V shed 4 bases, J shed 5 bases, and the junction held 22 bases outside the gene matches. The CDR3 DNA reads TGTGCCAGAAGCCTAGACGGGACAGGGATATATTATATTGGCTATCAGCCCCAGCATTTT. Protein sequence: CARSLDGTGIYYIGYQPQHF.